Here is one T cell receptor beta chain with its context. This sample was included in a study of blood T cell repertoires in COVID-19. Some clones are missing from TCRdb's copy, which holds only in-frame ones; the method was immunoSEQ multiplex PCR. The sample yields some 400,000 clones, about nine tenths seen once. The CDR3 is 14 residues long. Per the germline V gene, CDR1 is LGHDT and CDR2 is YNNKEL (reference sequence). V shed 6 bases and J 0 bases; nucleotides not matched to a gene: 5. This chain links TRBV3-1 (or the pseudogene TRBV3-2) with TRBJ2-7; 7 positions agree with TRBD1. Input material: PBMCs or T cells enriched from blood (not recorded which). This receptor was obtained from a woman aged 30 to 39 who had recovered from COVID-19. The CDR3 DNA reads TGTGCCAGCAGATTACAGGGGAGCTCCTACGAGCAGTACTTC. Translation: CASRLQGSSYEQYF.